A single sample gave rise to the 26 T cell receptor beta chains below, sequenced in a study of Ad26.COV2.S vaccination and SARS-CoV-2 variants. The treatment denotes: over 15 received Ad26.COV2.S at low or high dose, single or two shots; several received placebo; per-sample allocation not given. Specimen acquisition occurred on day 63 following the initial vaccine or placebo injection. Produced via immunoSEQ multiplex PCR; TCRdb's table is partial and in-frame only. The table has roughly 300,000 clones, about 88% seen once. The sample in question was peripheral blood, obtained in a trial of Ad26.COV2.S vaccine versus placebo. The receptors stem from a person between 18 and 65 years old who received the Ad26.COV2.S COVID-19 vaccine or a placebo.

V and J are TRBV7-3 and TRBJ2-2; possibly TRBD1 for D (5 bases). Looked up from germline, CDR1 is SGHTA and CDR2 is FQGTGA. Trimming removed 4 bases at V and 5 bases at J, with 14 bases between. CDR3 length: 15 residues. As DNA, the CDR3 is TGTGCCAGCAGCTCGGAAGGGGCTCGGACCGGGGAGCTGTTTTTT. It is translated as CASSSEGARTGELFF.

This rearrangement joins TRBV18 to TRBJ2-5; perhaps TRBD2 as D (5 bases). CDR1 KGHSH and CDR2 LQKENI come from the germline V gene. V was trimmed by 1 base and J by 5 bases, leaving 17 bases between them. This CDR3 is built from 16 residues. In DNA form, the CDR3 reads TGTGCCAGCTCACCACTACTCGGAAGAGGGATGGAGACCCAGTACTTC. Protein product: CASSPLLGRGMETQYF. Together with reference TRBV18 and TRBJ2-5, the CDR3 gives the full variable domain: NAGVMQNPRHLVRRRGQEARLRCSPMKGHSHVYWYRQLPEEGLKFMVYLQKENIIDESGMPKERFSAEFPKEGPSILRIQQVVRGDSAAYFCASSPLLGRGMETQYFGPGTRLLVL.

The chain links TRBV18 to TRBJ2-3; the match to TRBD2 covers 13 bases. This CDR3 comprises 18 residues. Germline V gene lookup returns CDR1 KGHSH and CDR2 LQKENI. V shed 3 bases, J shed 1 base, and the junction held 7 bases outside the gene matches. The CDR3 bases are TGTGCCAGCTCACCCGGACTAGCGGGAGTCATTGGCACAGATACGCAGTATTTT. It encodes CASSPGLAGVIGTDTQYF. Supplemented by reference TRBV18 and TRBJ2-3, the full variable domain reads NAGVMQNPRHLVRRRGQEARLRCSPMKGHSHVYWYRQLPEEGLKFMVYLQKENIIDESGMPKERFSAEFPKEGPSILRIQQVVRGDSAAYFCASSPGLAGVIGTDTQYFGPGTRLTVL.

CDR3 bases: TGTGCCAGTACCCCGGGGGGCGGCAACACTGAAGCTTTCTTT. It codes for CASTPGGGNTEAFF. The chain recombines TRBV19 with TRBJ1-1; D may be TRBD1 (6 bases). CDR3 size: 14 residues. In germline, CDR1 is LNHDA, CDR2 SQIVND (reference sequence). Trimming shortened V by 7 bases and J by 2 bases, and 14 bases separated the two germline ends.

The V and J genes are TRBV30 and TRBJ1-2; a possible D gene is TRBD1 (6 bases). V was shortened by 8 bases and J by 12 bases, with 19 bases between the two germline ends. CDR1 is GTSNPN, CDR2 SVGIG, per germline (reference sequence). The CDR3 contains 11 residues. The CDR3: CARKAGEENTF. The CDR3 DNA is TGTGCCCGAAAAGCAGGGGAGGAAAACACCTTC.

The rearrangement uses TRBV2 and TRBJ1-2; D gene unclear. The CDR3 extends over 14 amino acids. V shed 6 bases and J shed 1 base, with 12 bases lying between them. Germline V gene sequence: CDR1 SNHLY, CDR2 FYNNEI. CDR3: CASSMGRVNYGYTF. CDR3 DNA: TGTGCCAGCAGCATGGGCAGAGTTAACTATGGCTACACCTTC.

The J gene is TRBJ1-2, the V gene TRBV6-5; D may be TRBD1 (6 bases). Trimming removed 6 bases at V and 5 bases at J, with 13 bases between. The V gene's germline CDR1 is MNHEY and CDR2 SVGAGI. The CDR3 has 13 residues. The CDR3 reads CASSQDRVYGYTF. The CDR3 DNA follows: TGTGCCAGCAGCCAGGACAGAGTGTATGGCTACACCTTC.

In its sample, this clone was seen many times. The gene calls are TRBV4-2 and TRBJ2-5, with 11 bases lining up with TRBD2. Germline V CDR1 and CDR2: LGHNA, YNFKEQ. The V segment lost 1 base and the J segment 2 bases; nucleotides outside the gene matches: 6. The CDR3 covers 17 residues. CDR3 protein: CASSQATSGGGQETQYF. The DNA for the CDR3 is TGTGCCAGCAGCCAAGCCACTAGCGGGGGAGGTCAAGAGACCCAGTACTTC.

The chain links TRBV7-2 to TRBJ1-5; 7 bases map to TRBD1. V gave up 5 bases and J gave up 10 bases; unmatched junction bases: 11. The length of the CDR3 is 14 residues. CDR1 is SGHTA and CDR2 is FQGNSA in the germline V gene. For the CDR3, the DNA is TGTGCCAGCAGCCTACGGACAGGTAGTGATCCCCAGCATTTT. The encoded protein is CASSLRTGSDPQHF.

The CDR3 reads CASSYSGGQETQYF. CDR3 nucleotides: TGTGCCAGCAGCTATAGCGGGGGTCAAGAGACCCAGTACTTC. V usage is TRBV6-5 and J usage is TRBJ2-5; 9 nucleotides agree with TRBD2. Trimming cost V 6 bases and J 2 bases; bases outside gene matches: 4. This CDR3 spans 14 amino acids. Germline V gives CDR1 MNHEY, CDR2 SVGAGI.

This clone was recorded a few times. The V call is TRBV13, the J call TRBJ1-3; D call uncertain. The CDR3 extends over 14 amino acids. Trimming took off 5 bases at V and 0 bases at J, with 8 bases between the two ends. Germline V lookup: CDR1 PRHDT, CDR2 FYEKMQ (reference sequence). Here the CDR3 reads CASSQDGSGNTIYF. The CDR3 DNA reads as TGTGCCAGCAGCCAGGACGGCTCTGGAAACACCATATATTTT. The whole variable domain, remainder taken from reference TRBV13 and TRBJ1-3, is AAGVIQSPRHLIKEKRETATLKCYPIPRHDTVYWYQQGPGQDPQFLISFYEKMQSDKGSIPDRFSAQQFSDYHSELNMSSLELGDSALYFCASSQDGSGNTIYFGEGSWLTVV.

The J gene is TRBJ2-2, the V gene TRBV9; TRBD2 agrees at 9 bases. The V segment lost 4 bases and the J segment 0 bases; nucleotides outside the gene matches: 4. This CDR3 comprises 16 residues. Per the germline V gene, CDR1 is SGDLS and CDR2 is YYNGEE. CDR3 sequence reads: CASSPGLASNTGELFF. CDR3 DNA sequence: TGTGCCAGCAGCCCCGGACTAGCGTCGAACACCGGGGAGCTGTTTTTT.

Ten or more counts support this clone. The rearrangement uses TRBV6-5 and TRBJ1-6; D is unclear. The CDR3 sequence is 14 residues long. V dropped 3 bases and J dropped 5 bases, with 8 bases sitting between them. Germline loops: CDR1 MNHEY, CDR2 SVGAGI. The chain's CDR3 is CASSYISDNSPLHF. CDR3 nucleotide sequence: TGTGCCAGCAGTTATATAAGTGATAATTCACCCCTCCACTTT.

The V gene is TRBV7-6, the J gene TRBJ2-7; D may be TRBD2 (5 bases). The CDR3 length is 15 residues. The germline V and J ends were trimmed by 1 base and 2 bases, with 12 bases remaining between them. Germline lookup yields CDR1 SGHVS and CDR2 FNYEAQ. CDR3 DNA sequence: TGTGCCAGCAGCTTAGTGGCGGAGGCAACCTACGAGCAGTACTTC. The encoded protein is CASSLVAEATYEQYF.

The chain couples TRBV7-3 to TRBJ2-1; the D gene is possibly TRBD2 (7 bases). Between the trimmed V and J ends, which lost 3 bases and 8 bases, there was a span of 17 bases. Germline V gene data show CDR1 as SGHTA and CDR2 as FQGTGA. The CDR3 has 15 amino acids. Here the CDR3 DNA reads TGTGCCAGCAGCTTCGGGGGGCGCTTATCCCATGAGCAGTTCTTC. Residues: CASSFGGRLSHEQFF.

This chain joins TRBV19 and TRBJ1-2, with D maybe TRBD1 (5 bases). Germline V gene data show CDR1 as LNHDA and CDR2 as SQIVND (reference sequence). CDR3 length: 12 amino acids. Trimming removed 3 bases from V and 7 bases from J, with 9 bases in between. This CDR3 is CASSMRGSGYTF. The CDR3 nucleotides are TGTGCCAGTAGTATGCGGGGGTCTGGCTACACCTTC.

The rearrangement uses TRBV3-1 (or the pseudogene TRBV3-2) and TRBJ1-5; D remains ambiguous. The CDR3 totals 20 residues. V gave up 0 bases and J gave up 0 bases, with 21 bases separating them. Germline loops: CDR1 LGHDT, CDR2 YNNKEL (reference sequence). DNA of the CDR3: TGTGCCAGCAGCCAAGATGGGAGACCACGAGGGCTTTATAGCAATCAGCCCCAGCATTTT. It specifies CASSQDGRPRGLYSNQPQHF.

V is TRBV7-9 and J is TRBJ1-2; 9 bases are shared with TRBD1. Germline values: CDR1 SEHNR, CDR2 FQNEAQ (reference sequence). The CDR3 sequence is 14 residues long. V gave up 5 bases and J gave up 7 bases; unmatched junction bases: 8. The CDR3 DNA reads TGTGCCAGCAGCCCTCCGGGACAGGGTCCTGGCTACACCTTC. This translates into CASSPPGQGPGYTF.

A note on this clone: The sample has other DNA sequences that encode this CDR3 too. The J gene is TRBJ2-7, the V gene TRBV5-5; tentatively, D is TRBD1 (6 bases). The CDR3 covers 16 residues. Trimming stripped 4 bases from V and 0 bases from J, with 17 bases between. CDR1 SGHKS and CDR2 YYEKEE come from the germline V gene (reference sequence). In DNA form, the CDR3 reads TGTGCCAGCAGCAAAACCGGGACATCAGTCTCCTACGAGCAGTACTTC. The encoded protein is CASSKTGTSVSYEQYF.

The rearrangement uses TRBV30 and TRBJ1-5; D is perhaps TRBD1 (6 bases). With 0 bases removed from V and 4 bases from J, the gap between germline ends came to 10 bases. Germline CDR1 GTSNPN, CDR2 SVGIG (reference sequence). The length of the CDR3 is 14 residues. CDR3 sequence reads: CAWSVRQGNQPQHF. Written as DNA, the CDR3 is TGTGCCTGGAGTGTACGGCAGGGGAATCAGCCCCAGCATTTT.

Concerning this clone itself: A read error may produce the germline difference seen at one junction end. The V call is TRBV7-7, the J call TRBJ1-2; perhaps TRBD1 as D (5 bases). CDR1 is SSHAT, CDR2 FNYEAQ, per germline (reference sequence). The CDR3 contains 15 residues. The CDR3 DNA sequence: TGTGCTAGCAGCTTATTGGGTGGGACCCCTAATGGCTACACCTTC. Its translation is CASSLLGGTPNGYTF.

This clone was observed a single time. This chain joins TRBV9 and TRBJ1-1, with unresolved D. The V end lost 0 bases, the J end lost 1 base, and 10 bases lay between the germline ends. The CDR3 is 15 residues long. From germline, CDR1 is SGDLS and CDR2 YYNGEE. The CDR3 nucleotides read TGTGCCAGCAGCGTAGCCCCGTCAGAGAACACTGAAGCTTTCTTT. Translating gives CASSVAPSENTEAFF. The complete variable domain, with remaining parts taken from reference TRBV9 and TRBJ1-1, reads DSGVTQTPKHLITATGQRVTLRCSPRSGDLSVYWYQQSLDQGLQFLIQYYNGEERAKGNILERFSAQQFPDLHSELNLSSLELGDSALYFCASSVAPSENTEAFFGQGTRLTVV.

The V and J genes are TRBV6-5 and TRBJ2-7, with 8 bases identical to TRBD1. Germline values: CDR1 MNHEY, CDR2 SVGAGI. The CDR3 loop spans 14 amino acids. The V segment lost 6 bases and the J segment 6 bases; nucleotides outside the gene matches: 10. The CDR3 nucleotides are TGTGCCAGCAGGTATGGACAGGGTATCGTCGAGCAGTACTTC. It is translated as CASRYGQGIVEQYF.

The chain uses TRBV3-1 (or the pseudogene TRBV3-2) and TRBJ2-4; 7 nucleotides match TRBD2. From germline, CDR1 is LGHDT and CDR2 YNNKEL (reference sequence). This CDR3 contains 14 residues. The V and J ends lost 1 base and 8 bases, in that order; junction bases with no gene match: 5. For the CDR3, the DNA is TGTGCCAGCAGCCAAGGCCCAGGGAGGGACATTCAGTACTTC. Translating gives CASSQGPGRDIQYF.

V and J are TRBV28 and TRBJ2-1, with TRBD2 matching 7 bases. J was trimmed by 3 bases and V by 5 bases; bases with no gene match: 4. The CDR3 is 14 residues long. The germline gives CDR1 MDHEN, CDR2 SYDVKM. The CDR3 DNA sequence: TGTGCCAGCAGTAGCGGGACCGTCTACAATGAGCAGTTCTTC. It specifies CASSSGTVYNEQFF.

The chain is built from TRBV4-2 and TRBJ2-1; 8 bases align to TRBD2. The CDR3 covers 17 residues. Trimming removed 3 bases from V and 0 bases from J; junction bases left unmatched: 7. CDR1 and CDR2 (germline): LGHNA, YNFKEQ. DNA for the CDR3: TGTGCCAGCAGCCACACGTATGCGGGAGGCTCCTACAATGAGCAGTTCTTC. This translates into CASSHTYAGGSYNEQFF.